The clone carrying this T cell receptor beta chain was picked up one time. Its antigen is as yet unknown. In germline, CDR1 is MNHEY, CDR2 SVGAGI. The CDR3 runs 14 residues. V was trimmed by 7 bases and J by 3 bases, leaving 15 bases between them. These data are taken from a study of T cells in localized non-small cell lung cancer. Whole-study findings and limits: Sequencing involved a lone tumor region, leaving heterogeneity possible. The study found T cell clonality highest in uninvolved adjacent lung, above tumor. A median of approximately 60 of the top 100 tumor clones appeared in adjacent lung, which was paired and uninvolved.

Sequencing was performed with immunoSEQ multiplex PCR; in TCRdb, only in-frame clones are kept and a portion is missing. The table includes around 30,000 clones, 90% to 95% detected once. This TCR was sampled from a woman aged 35 to 70 with stage I lung adenocarcinoma. J is TRBJ1-1 and V is TRBV6-5; a weak D match, TRBD1 (5 bases). The starting material was peripheral blood, obtained before any cancer treatment. The CDR3 nucleotides read TGTGCCAGCAAGGATCCAGGGAGGCACACTGAAGCTTTCTTT. Residues: CASKDPGRHTEAFF.